This T cell receptor (beta chain) was identified in a study of cytomegalovirus exposure and HLA in healthy donors. Study overall: Findings of an earlier analysis included around 100 million unique TCR beta sequences from 190 million or so T cells. Study-wide points: V- and J-gene trimming in TCR beta was tied to a missense DCLRE1C variant by an analysis performed later. It was about 180 TCR beta chains that were listed as cytomegalovirus-associated. Most observed TCR sequences were rare, whereas some public TCRs were detected in many donors.

V shed 10 bases, J shed 4 bases, and the junction held 9 bases outside the gene matches. In germline, CDR1 is WNHNN, CDR2 SYGVQD (reference sequence). This CDR3 spans 15 amino acids. Primers included in the PCR were 60 Vbeta and 13 Jbeta primers. Generated by immunoSEQ multiplex PCR, the TCRdb table keeps only in-frame clones and is missing some. The sample holds approximately 180,000 clones, around 80% seen once. As regards this clone: Its antigen is not known.

The TCR comes from a woman aged 30 to 39 in good health and CMV-seropositive. Material for sequencing was PBMCs. V and J are TRBV10-1 and TRBJ2-3; 12 bases are shared with TRBD2. The CDR3 DNA follows: TGCGCCACGACGACTAGCGGGAGCCAAGCAGATACGCAGTATTTT. As protein: CATTTSGSQADTQYF.